This T cell receptor beta chain was retrieved from a study of tumour-infiltrating T cells in Burkitt lymphoma. Study in general: Productive clonality predicted overall and progression-free survival.

CDR1 LGHNA and CDR2 YSLEER come from the germline V gene. The CDR3 length is 16 residues. Trimming stripped 1 base from V and 2 bases from J, with 14 bases between. Method: immunoSEQ multiplex PCR; TCRdb's copy keeps in-frame clones and lacks some. The data show about 2,500 clones, over 75% seen once. The V and J genes are TRBV4-3 and TRBJ2-5; weak D call: TRBD2 (6 bases). Material: tumor tissue. The clonotype was recovered from a human donor with diffuse large B-cell lymphoma. As DNA, the CDR3 is TGCGCCAGCAGCCAAGGGCAAGCAGGAGGGCAAGAGACCCAGTACTTC. Its protein product is CASSQGQAGGQETQYF.